This TCR beta chain came from a study of shared clonotypes between healthy human individuals. Donors comprised healthy HIV-negative adults lacking recent acute infections or vaccinations. Assay: immunoSEQ multiplex PCR; the TCRdb copy retains only in-frame clones and omits some. The profile shows about 330,000 clones, around nine tenths of them singletons. Input material: memory CD8+ T cells sorted from blood. Subset described: CD45RO+ cells pooled with CCR7-negative TemRA cells. The sequence derives from a man aged 18-30 years in good health.

The DNA of the CDR3 is TGCGCCAGCAGCCTCGGGGGTGAAGCTTTCTTT. Translated, it gives CASSLGGEAFF. The gene calls are TRBV5-1 and TRBJ1-1, with a tentative D call TRBD1 (5 bases). The V gene's germline CDR1 is SGHRS and CDR2 YFSETQ. V was pared by 4 bases and J by 7 bases, with 8 bases between. The CDR3 is made up of 11 amino acids.